This TCR beta chain was identified in a study of cytomegalovirus exposure and HLA in healthy donors. Here immunoSEQ multiplex PCR was the method, and the copy in TCRdb shows in-frame clones only, minus some. The data hold about 340,000 clones, with 86% observed a single time. CDR1 is MDHEN, CDR2 SYDVKM, per germline. The CDR3 is 13 amino acids. V was cut by 8 bases and J by 2 bases, with 13 bases left in between. The gene calls are TRBV28 and TRBJ2-7; D remains ambiguous. The sequencing input was PBMCs. The clonotype was recovered from a woman between 18 and 29 years old in good health and CMV-seronegative. CDR3 protein: CASQAPPPYEQYF. CDR3 coding DNA: TGTGCCAGCCAAGCGCCCCCTCCCTACGAGCAGTACTTC.